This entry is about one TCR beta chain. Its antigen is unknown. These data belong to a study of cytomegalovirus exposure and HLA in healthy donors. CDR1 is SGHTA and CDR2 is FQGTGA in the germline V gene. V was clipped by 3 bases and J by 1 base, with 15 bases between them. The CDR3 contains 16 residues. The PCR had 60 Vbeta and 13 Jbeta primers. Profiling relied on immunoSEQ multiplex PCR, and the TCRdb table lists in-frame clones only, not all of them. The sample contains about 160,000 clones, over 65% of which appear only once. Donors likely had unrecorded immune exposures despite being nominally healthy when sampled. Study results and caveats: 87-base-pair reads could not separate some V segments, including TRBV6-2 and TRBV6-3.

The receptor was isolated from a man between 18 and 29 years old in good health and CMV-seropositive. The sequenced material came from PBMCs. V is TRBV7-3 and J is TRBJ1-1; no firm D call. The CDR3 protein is CASSFLAYSGNTEAFF. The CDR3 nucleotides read TGTGCCAGCAGCTTCCTCGCGTATTCGGGGAACACTGAAGCTTTCTTT.